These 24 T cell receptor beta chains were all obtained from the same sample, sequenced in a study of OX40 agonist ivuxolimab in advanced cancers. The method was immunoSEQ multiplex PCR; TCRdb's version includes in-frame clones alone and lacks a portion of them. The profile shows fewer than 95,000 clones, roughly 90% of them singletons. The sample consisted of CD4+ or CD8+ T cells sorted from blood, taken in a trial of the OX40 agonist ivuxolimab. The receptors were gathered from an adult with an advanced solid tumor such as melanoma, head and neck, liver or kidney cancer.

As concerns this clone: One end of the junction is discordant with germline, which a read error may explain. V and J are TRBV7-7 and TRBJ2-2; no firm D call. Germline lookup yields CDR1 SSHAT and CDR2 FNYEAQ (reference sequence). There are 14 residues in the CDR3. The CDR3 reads CASSLDLNTGELFF. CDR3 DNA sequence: TGTGCTAGCAGCTTAGACCTTAACACCGGGGAGCTGTTTTTT.

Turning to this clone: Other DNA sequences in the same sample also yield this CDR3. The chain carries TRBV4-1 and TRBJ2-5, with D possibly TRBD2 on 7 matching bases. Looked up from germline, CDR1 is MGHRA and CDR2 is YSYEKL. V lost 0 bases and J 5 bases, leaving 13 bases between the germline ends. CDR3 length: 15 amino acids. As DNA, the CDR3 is TGCGCCAGCAGCCAAGATGGGGGGGGCGCGGAGACCCAGTACTTC. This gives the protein CASSQDGGGAETQYF.

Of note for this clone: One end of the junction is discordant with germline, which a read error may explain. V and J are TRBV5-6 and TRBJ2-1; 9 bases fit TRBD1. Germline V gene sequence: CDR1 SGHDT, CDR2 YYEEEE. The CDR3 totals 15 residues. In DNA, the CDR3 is TGTGCCAGCGGCTTGGCCGGGACAGGGCCTGGTGAGCAGTTCTTC. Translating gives CASGLAGTGPGEQFF.

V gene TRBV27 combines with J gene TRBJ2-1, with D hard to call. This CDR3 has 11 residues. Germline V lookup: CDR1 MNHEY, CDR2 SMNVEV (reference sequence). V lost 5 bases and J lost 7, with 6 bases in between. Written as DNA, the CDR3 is TGTGCCAGCAGTCGCTATAATGAGCAGTTCTTC. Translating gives CASSRYNEQFF.

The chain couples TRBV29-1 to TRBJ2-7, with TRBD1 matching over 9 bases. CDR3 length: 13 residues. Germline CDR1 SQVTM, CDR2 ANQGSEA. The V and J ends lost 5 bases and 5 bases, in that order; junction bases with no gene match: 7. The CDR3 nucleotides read TGCAGCGTTTGGACAGGGGAGGCCCACGAGCAGTACTTC. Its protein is CSVWTGEAHEQYF.

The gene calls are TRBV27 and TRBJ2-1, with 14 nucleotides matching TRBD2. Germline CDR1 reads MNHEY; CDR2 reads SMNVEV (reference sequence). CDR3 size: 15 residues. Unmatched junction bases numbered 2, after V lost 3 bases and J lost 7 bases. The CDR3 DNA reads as TGTGCCAGCAGTTTCGGGACTAGCGGGAGTAATGAGCAGTTCTTC. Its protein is CASSFGTSGSNEQFF.

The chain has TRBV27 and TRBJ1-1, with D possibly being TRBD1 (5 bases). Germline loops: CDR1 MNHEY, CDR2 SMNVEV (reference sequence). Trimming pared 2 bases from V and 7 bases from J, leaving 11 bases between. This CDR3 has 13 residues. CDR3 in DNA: TGTGCCAGCAGTTTAGGAGGGGCCGTTGAAGCTTTCTTT. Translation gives CASSLGGAVEAFF.

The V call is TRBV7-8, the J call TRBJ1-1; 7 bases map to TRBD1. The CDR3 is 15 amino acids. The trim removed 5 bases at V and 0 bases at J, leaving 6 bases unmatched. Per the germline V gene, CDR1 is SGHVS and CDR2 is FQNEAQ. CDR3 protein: CASSQGQIMNTEAFF. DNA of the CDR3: TGTGCCAGCAGCCAGGGACAGATCATGAACACTGAAGCTTTCTTT.

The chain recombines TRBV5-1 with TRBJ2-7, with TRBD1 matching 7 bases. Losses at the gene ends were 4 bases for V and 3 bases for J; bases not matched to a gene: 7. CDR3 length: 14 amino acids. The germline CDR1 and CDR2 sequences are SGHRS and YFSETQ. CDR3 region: CASSPDRMGYEQYF. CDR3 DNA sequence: TGCGCCAGCAGCCCGGACAGGATGGGCTACGAGCAGTACTTC.

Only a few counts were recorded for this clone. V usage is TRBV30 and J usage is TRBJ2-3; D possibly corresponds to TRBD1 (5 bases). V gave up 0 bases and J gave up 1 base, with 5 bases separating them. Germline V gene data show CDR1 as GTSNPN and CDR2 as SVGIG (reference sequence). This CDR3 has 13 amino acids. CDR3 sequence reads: CAWSVGGTDTQYF. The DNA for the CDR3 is TGTGCCTGGAGTGTAGGGGGCACAGATACGCAGTATTTT.

The CDR3 here is CATSRVAGSRVYNEQFF. The CDR3 coding sequence is TGTGCCACCAGCAGAGTCGCCGGTAGCAGAGTTTACAATGAGCAGTTCTTC. The genes are TRBV15 and TRBJ2-1; no clear D gene. Germline loops: CDR1 LNHNV, CDR2 YYDKDF (reference sequence). The CDR3 runs 17 residues. The V and J ends lost 1 base and 4 bases respectively, with 17 bases between them.

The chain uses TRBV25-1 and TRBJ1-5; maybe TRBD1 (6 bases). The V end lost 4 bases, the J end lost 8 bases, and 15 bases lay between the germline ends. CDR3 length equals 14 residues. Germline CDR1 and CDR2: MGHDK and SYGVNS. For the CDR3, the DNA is TGTGCCAGCAGTGGAGCGGGGGGCGCAGAGCCCCAGCATTTT. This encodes CASSGAGGAEPQHF.

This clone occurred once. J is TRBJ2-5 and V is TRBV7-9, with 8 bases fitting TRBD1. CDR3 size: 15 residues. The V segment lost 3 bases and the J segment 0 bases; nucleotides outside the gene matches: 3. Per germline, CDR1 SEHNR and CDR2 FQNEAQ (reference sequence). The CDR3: CASSFDRGYQETQYF. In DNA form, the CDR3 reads TGTGCCAGCAGCTTTGACAGGGGCTACCAAGAGACCCAGTACTTC.

For the CDR3, the DNA is TGTGCCAGCAGTCCCTGGGACACGCGGTACGAGCAGTACTTC. Its translation: CASSPWDTRYEQYF. The chain links TRBV6-1 to TRBJ2-7; possibly TRBD1 for D (6 bases). Germline V lookup: CDR1 MNHNS, CDR2 SASEGT. This CDR3 contains 14 residues. The germline V and J ends were trimmed by 5 bases and 4 bases, with 15 bases remaining between them.

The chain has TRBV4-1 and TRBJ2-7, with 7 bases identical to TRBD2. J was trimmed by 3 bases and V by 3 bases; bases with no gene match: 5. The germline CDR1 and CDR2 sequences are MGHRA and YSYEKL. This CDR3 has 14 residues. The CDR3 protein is CASSQALASYEQYF. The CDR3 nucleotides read TGCGCCAGCAGCCAGGCACTAGCGAGCTACGAGCAGTACTTC.

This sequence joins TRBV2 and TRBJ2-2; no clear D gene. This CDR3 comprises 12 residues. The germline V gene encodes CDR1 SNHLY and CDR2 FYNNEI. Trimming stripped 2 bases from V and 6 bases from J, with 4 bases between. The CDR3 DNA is TGTGCCAGCAGTGAACGTCCCGGGGAGCTGTTTTTT. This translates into CASSERPGELFF.

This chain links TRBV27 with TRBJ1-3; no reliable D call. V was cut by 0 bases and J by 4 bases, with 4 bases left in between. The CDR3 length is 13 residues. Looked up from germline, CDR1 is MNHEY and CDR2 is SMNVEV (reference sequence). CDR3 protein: CASSLSFGNTIYF. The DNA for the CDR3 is TGTGCCAGCAGTTTATCGTTCGGAAACACCATATATTTT.

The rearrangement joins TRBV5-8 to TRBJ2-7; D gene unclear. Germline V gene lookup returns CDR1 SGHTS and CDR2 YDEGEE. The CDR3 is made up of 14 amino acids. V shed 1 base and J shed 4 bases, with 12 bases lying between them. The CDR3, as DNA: TGTGCCAGCAGCTTGAGCCTAGTAGGTTACGAGCAGTACTTC. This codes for CASSLSLVGYEQYF.

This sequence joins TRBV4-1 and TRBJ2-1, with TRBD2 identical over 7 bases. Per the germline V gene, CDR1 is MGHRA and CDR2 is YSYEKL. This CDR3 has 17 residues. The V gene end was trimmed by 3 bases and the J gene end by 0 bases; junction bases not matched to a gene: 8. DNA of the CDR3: TGCGCCAGCAGCCAGGGGGGGACTCCGAGCTCCTACAATGAGCAGTTCTTC. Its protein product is CASSQGGTPSSYNEQFF.

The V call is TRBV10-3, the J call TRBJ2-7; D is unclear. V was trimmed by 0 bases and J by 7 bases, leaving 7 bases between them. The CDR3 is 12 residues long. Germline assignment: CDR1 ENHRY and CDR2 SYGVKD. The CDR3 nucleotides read TGTGCCATCAGTGAGTCCGGCTTAGAGCAGTACTTC. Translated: CAISESGLEQYF.

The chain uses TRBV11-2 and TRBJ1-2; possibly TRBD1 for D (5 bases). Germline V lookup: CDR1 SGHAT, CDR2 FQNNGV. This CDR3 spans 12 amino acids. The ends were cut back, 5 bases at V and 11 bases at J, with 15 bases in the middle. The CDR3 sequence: CASSPEGRFYTF. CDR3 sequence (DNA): TGTGCCAGCAGCCCCGAGGGGCGTTTTTACACCTTC.

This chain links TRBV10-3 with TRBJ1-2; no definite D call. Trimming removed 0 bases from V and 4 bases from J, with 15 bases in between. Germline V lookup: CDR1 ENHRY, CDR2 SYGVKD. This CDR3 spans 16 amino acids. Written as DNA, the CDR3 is TGTGCCATCAGTGAGTCGGAGGGAGTAATGCCCTATGGCTACACCTTC. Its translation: CAISESEGVMPYGYTF.

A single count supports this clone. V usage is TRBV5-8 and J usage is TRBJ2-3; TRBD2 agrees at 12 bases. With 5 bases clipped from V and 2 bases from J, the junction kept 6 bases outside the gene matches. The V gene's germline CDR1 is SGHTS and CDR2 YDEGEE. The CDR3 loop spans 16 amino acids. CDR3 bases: TGTGCCAGCAGTCCCAGACTAGCGGGAGCCACAGATACGCAGTATTTT. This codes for CASSPRLAGATDTQYF. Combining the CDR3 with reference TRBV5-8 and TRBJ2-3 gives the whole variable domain EAGVTQSPTHLIKTRGQQATLRCSPISGHTSVYWYQQALGLGLQFLLWYDEGEERNRGNFPPRFSGRQFPNYSSELNVNALELEDSALYLCASSPRLAGATDTQYFGPGTRLTVL.

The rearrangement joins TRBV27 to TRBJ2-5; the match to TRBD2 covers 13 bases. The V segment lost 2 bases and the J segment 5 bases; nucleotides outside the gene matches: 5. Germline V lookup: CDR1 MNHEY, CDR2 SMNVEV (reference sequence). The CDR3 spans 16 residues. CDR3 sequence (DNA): TGTGCCAGCAGTTTAACTAGCGGGAGGGCCTGGGAGACCCAGTACTTC. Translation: CASSLTSGRAWETQYF.